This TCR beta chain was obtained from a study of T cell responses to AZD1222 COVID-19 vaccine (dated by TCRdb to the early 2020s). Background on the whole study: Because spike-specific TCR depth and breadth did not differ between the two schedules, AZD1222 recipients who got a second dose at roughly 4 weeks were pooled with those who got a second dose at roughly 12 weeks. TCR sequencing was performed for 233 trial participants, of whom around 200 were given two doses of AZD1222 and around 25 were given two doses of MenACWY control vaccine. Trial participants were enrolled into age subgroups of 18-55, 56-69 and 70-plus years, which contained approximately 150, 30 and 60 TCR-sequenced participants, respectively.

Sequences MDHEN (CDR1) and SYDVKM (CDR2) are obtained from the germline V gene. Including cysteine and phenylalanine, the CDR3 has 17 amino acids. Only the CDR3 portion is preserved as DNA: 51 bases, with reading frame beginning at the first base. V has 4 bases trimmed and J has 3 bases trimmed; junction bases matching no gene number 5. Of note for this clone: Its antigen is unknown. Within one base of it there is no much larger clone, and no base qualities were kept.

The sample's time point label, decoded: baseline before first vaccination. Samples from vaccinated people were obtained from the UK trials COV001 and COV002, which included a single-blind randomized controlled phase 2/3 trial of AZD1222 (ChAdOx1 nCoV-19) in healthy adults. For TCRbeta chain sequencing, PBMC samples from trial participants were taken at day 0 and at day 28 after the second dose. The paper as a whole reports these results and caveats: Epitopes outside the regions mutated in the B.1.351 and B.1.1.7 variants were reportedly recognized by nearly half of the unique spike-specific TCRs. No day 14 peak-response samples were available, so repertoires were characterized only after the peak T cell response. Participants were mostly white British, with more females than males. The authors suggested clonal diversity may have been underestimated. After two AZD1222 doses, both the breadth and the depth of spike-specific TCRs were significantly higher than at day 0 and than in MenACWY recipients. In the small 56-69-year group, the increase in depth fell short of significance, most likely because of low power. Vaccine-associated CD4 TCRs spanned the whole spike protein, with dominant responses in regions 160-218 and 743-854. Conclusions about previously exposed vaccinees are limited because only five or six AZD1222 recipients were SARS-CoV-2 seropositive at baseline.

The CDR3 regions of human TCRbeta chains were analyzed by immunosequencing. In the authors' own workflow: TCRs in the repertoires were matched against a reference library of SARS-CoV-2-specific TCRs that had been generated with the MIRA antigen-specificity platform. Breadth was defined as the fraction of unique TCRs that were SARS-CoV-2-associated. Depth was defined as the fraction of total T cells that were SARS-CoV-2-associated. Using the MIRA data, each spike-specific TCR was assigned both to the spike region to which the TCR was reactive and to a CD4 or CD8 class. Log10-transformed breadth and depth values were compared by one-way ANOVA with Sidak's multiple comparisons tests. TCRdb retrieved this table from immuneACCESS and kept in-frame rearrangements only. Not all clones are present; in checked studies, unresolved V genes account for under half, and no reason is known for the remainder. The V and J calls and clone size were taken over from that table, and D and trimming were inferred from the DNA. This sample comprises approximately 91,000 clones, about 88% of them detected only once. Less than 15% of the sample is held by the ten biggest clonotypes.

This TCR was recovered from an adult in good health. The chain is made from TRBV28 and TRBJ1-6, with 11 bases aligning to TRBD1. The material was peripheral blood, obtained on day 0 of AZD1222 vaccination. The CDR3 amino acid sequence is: CASSSFGTGGYNSPLHF. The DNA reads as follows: TGTGCCAGCAGTTCCTTCGGGACAGGGGGCTATAATTCACCCCTCCACTTT.